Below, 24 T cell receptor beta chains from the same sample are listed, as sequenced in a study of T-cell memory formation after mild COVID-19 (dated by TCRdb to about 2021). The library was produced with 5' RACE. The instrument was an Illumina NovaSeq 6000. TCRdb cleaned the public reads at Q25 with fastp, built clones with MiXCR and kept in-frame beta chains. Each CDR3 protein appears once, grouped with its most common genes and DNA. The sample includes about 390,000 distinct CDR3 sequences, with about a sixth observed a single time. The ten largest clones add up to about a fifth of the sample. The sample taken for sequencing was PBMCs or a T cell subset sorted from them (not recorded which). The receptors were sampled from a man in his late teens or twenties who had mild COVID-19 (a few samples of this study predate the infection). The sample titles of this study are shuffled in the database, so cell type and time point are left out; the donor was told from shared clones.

The CDR3 DNA sequence: TGTGCCAGCAGCTTAGTTGGACTGGGCGAGTACAATGAGCAGTTCTTC. Translating it yields CASSLVGLGEYNEQFF. The chain uses TRBV11-2 and TRBJ2-1, with TRBD2 as a possible D gene (5 bases). This CDR3 comprises 16 residues. V lost 1 base and J lost 4, with 14 bases in between. Germline V gene sequence: CDR1 SGHAT, CDR2 FQNNGV.

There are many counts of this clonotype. CDR3 DNA sequence: TGTGCCACCAGCAGAGATTATTTTCCAGGGGAGGGCTACACCTTC. Protein: CATSRDYFPGEGYTF. This chain links TRBV15 with TRBJ1-2; D is possibly TRBD1 (6 bases). The CDR3 totals 15 residues. Trimming left V 0 bases short and J 8 bases short, with 16 bases between. Germline V gene lookup returns CDR1 LNHNV and CDR2 YYDKDF (reference sequence).

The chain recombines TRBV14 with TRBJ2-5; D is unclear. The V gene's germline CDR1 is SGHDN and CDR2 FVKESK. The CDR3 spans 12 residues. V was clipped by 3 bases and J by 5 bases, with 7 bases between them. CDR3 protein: CASSQIRETQYF. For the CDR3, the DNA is TGTGCCAGCAGCCAGATACGCGAGACCCAGTACTTC.

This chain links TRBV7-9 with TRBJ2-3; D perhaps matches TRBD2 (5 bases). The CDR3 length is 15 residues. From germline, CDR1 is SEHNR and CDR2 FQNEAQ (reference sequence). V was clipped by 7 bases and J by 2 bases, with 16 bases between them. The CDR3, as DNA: TGTGCCAGCAAACCCGGAGGTCTTGCCACAGATACGCAGTATTTT. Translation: CASKPGGLATDTQYF.

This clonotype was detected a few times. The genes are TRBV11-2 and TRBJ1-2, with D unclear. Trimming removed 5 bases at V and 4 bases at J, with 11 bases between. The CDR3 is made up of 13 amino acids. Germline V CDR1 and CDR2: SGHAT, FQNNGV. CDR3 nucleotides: TGTGCCAGCAGCCCGACCCGGGCCTATGGCTACACCTTC. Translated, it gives CASSPTRAYGYTF. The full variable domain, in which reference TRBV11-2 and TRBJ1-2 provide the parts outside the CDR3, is EAGVAQSPRYKIIEKRQSVAFWCNPISGHATLYWYQQILGQGPKLLIQFQNNGVVDDSQLPKDRFSAERLKGVDSTLKIQPAKLEDSAVYLCASSPTRAYGYTFGSGTRLTVV.

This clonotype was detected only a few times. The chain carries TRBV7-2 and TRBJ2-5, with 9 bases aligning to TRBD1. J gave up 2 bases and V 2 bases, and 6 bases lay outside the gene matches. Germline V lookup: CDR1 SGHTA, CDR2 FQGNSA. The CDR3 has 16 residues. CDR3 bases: TGTGCCAGCAGCTTACTGGGACAGGGCAGGCAAGAGACCCAGTACTTC. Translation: CASSLLGQGRQETQYF.

CDR3 sequence reads: CASSPPPTETQYF. The CDR3 nucleotides are TGTGCCAGCTCACCACCACCAACAGAGACCCAGTACTTC. The chain recombines TRBV18 with TRBJ2-5; D is undetermined. The germline CDR1 and CDR2 sequences are KGHSH and LQKENI. Trimming shortened V by 0 bases and J by 4 bases, and 6 bases separated the two germline ends. The CDR3 spans 13 residues.

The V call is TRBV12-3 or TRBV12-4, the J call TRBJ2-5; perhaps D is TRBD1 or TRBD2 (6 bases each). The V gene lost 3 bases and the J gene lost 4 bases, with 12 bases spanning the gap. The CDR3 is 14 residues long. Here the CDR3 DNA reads TGTGCCAGCAGTTTCCTCGGGGGCCCAGAGACCCAGTACTTC. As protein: CASSFLGGPETQYF.

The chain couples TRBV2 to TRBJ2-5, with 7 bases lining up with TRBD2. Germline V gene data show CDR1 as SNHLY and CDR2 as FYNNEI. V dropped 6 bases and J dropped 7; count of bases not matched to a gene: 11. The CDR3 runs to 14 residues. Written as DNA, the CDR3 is TGTGCCAGCAGCTCCACTACTAGCGCCGGGACCCAGTACTTC. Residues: CASSSTTSAGTQYF.

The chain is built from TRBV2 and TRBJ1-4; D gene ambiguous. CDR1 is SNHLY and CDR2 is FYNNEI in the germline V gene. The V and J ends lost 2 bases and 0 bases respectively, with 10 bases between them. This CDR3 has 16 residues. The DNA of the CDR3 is TGTGCCAGCAGTGAATGGGTCCCAGCAACTAATGAAAAACTGTTTTTT. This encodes CASSEWVPATNEKLFF. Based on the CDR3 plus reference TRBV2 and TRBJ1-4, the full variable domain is EPEVTQTPSHQVTQMGQEVILRCVPISNHLYFYWYRQILGQKVEFLVSFYNNEISEKSEIFDDQFSVERPDGSNFTLKIRSTKLEDSAMYFCASSEWVPATNEKLFFGSGTQLSVL.

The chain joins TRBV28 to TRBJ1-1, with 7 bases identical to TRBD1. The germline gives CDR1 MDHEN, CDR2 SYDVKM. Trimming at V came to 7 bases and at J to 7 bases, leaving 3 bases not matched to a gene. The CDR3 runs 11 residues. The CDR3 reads CASNDRVEAFF. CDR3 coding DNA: TGTGCCAGCAATGACAGGGTTGAAGCTTTCTTT.

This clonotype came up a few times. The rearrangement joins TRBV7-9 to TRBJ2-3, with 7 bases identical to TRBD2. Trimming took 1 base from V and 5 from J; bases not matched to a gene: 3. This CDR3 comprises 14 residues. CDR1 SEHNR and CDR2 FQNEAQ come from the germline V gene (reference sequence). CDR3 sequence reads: CASSLDGGEDTQYF. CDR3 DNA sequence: TGTGCCAGCAGCTTAGATGGGGGGGAAGATACGCAGTATTTT.

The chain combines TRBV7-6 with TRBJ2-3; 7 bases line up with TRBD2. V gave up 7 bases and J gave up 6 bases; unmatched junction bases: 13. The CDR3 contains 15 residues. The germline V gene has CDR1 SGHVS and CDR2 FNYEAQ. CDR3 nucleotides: TGTGCCAGCACCTCCTCGGGGGGATTGTATGATACGCAGTATTTT. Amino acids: CASTSSGGLYDTQYF. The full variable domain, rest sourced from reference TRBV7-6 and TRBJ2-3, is GAGVSQSPRYKVTKRGQDVALRCDPISGHVSLYWYRQALGQGPEFLTYFNYEAQQDKSGLPNDRFSAERPEGSISTLTIQRTEQRDSAMYRCASTSSGGLYDTQYFGPGTRLTVL.

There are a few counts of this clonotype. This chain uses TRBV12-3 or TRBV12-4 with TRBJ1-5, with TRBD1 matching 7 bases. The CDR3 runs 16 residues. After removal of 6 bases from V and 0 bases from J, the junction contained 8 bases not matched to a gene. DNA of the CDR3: TGTGCCAGCAGCTCGACAGGGAGTTATAGCAATCAGCCCCAGCATTTT. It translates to CASSSTGSYSNQPQHF.

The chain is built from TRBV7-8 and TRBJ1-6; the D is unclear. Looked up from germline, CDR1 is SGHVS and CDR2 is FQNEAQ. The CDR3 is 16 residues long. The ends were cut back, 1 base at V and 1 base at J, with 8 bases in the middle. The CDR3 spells CASSLEAGSYNSPLHF. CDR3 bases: TGTGCCAGCAGCTTAGAGGCCGGGTCCTATAATTCACCCCTCCACTTT.

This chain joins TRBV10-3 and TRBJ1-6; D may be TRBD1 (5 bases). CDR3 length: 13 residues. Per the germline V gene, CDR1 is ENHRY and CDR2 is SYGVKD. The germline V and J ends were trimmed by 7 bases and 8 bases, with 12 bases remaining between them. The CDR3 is CAINRQKDSPLHF. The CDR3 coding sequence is TGTGCCATCAACAGACAGAAGGATTCACCCCTCCACTTT.

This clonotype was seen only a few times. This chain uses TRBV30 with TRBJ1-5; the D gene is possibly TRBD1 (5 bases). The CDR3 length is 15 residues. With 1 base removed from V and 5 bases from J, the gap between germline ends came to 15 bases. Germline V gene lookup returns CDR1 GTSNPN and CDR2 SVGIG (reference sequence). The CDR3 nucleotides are TGTGCCTGGAGTGCGGGCCAGGGAGGTCATCAGCCCCAGCATTTT. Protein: CAWSAGQGGHQPQHF.

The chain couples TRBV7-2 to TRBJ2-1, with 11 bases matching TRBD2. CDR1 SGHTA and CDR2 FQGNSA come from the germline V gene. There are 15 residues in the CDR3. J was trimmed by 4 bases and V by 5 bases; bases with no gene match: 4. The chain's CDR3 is CASSVTSGGYNEQFF. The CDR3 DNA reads TGTGCCAGCAGCGTCACTAGCGGGGGATACAATGAGCAGTTCTTC.

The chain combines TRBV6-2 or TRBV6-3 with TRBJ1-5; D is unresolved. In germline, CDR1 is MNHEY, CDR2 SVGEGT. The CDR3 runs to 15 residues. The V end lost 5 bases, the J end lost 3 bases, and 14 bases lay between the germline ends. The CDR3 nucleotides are TGTGCCAGCAGTGTGACATTGAGGGTCAATCAGCCCCAGCATTTT. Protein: CASSVTLRVNQPQHF.

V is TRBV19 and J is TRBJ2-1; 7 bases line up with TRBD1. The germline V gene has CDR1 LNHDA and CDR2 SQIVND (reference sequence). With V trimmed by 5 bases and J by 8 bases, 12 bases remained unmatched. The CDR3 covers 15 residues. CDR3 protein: CASSSAGTAADEQFF. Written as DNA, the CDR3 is TGTGCCAGTAGTTCTGCCGGGACAGCGGCCGATGAGCAGTTCTTC. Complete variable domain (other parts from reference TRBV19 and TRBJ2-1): DGGITQSPKYLFRKEGQNVTLSCEQNLNHDAMYWYRQDPGQGLRLIYYSQIVNDFQKGDIAEGYSVSREKKESFPLTVTSAQKNPTAFYLCASSSAGTAADEQFFGPGTRLTVL.

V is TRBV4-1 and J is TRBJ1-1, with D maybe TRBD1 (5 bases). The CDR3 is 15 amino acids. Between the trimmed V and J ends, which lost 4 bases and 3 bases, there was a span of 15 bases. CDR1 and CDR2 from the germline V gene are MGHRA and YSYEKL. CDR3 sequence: CASSRRRGGYTEAFF. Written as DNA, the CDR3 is TGCGCCAGCAGCCGGCGGAGGGGAGGATACACTGAAGCTTTCTTT.

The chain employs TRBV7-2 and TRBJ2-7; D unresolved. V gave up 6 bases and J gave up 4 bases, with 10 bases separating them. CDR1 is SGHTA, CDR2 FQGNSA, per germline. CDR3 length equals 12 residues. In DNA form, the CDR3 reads TGTGCCAGCAGACCGCCAGGATACGAGCAGTACTTC. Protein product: CASRPPGYEQYF.

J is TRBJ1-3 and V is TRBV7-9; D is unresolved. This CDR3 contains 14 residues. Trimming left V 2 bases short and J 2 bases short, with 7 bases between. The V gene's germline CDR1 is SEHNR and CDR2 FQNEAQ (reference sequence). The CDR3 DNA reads TGTGCCAGCAGCTTATACGGGGCTGGAAACACCATATATTTT. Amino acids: CASSLYGAGNTIYF.

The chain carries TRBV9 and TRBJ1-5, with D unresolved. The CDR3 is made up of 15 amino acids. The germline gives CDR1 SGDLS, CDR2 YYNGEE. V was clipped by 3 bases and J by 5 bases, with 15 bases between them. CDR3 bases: TGTGCCAGCAGCGCAAACGGAGTAAGGTATCAGCCCCAGCATTTT. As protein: CASSANGVRYQPQHF. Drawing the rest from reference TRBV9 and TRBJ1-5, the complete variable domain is DSGVTQTPKHLITATGQRVTLRCSPRSGDLSVYWYQQSLDQGLQFLIQYYNGEERAKGNILERFSAQQFPDLHSELNLSSLELGDSALYFCASSANGVRYQPQHFGDGTRLSIL.